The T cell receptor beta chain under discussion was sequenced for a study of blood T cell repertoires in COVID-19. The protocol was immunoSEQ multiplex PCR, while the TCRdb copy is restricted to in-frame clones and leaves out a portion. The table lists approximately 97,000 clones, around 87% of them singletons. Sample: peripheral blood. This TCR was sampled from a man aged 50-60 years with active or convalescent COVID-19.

The CDR3 nucleotides read TGTGCCAGCAGTTGGCCCCTGGGGGCATTTAACTATGGCTACACCTTC. Amino acid sequence: CASSWPLGAFNYGYTF. The gene calls are TRBV28 and TRBJ1-2; a weak D match, TRBD1 (6 bases). V was pared by 4 bases and J by 1 base, with 16 bases between. This CDR3 is 16 amino acids long. The V gene's germline CDR1 is MDHEN and CDR2 SYDVKM.